This entry lists 10 T cell receptor beta chains sequenced from one sample in a study of identical twins. TCRdb recomputed calls from the 5' RACE reads with MiXCR, one row per CDR3 protein. Of 460,000 or so distinct CDR3 sequences in the sample, approximately 15% were seen once. A further study also used this sample, focusing on yellow fever vaccine responses in identical twins.

Sequenced sample: CD4+ T cells sorted from blood. The receptors were gathered from a young woman in good health.

This clonotype turned up a few times. The chain links TRBV5-1 to TRBJ2-3; D may be TRBD1 (6 bases). The CDR3 is made up of 14 amino acids. V lost 4 bases, J lost 2 bases, and 11 bases lay in between. Germline-derived CDR1 and CDR2 are SGHRS and YFSETQ. CDR3 residues: CASSIGTNTDTQYF. The CDR3 DNA reads TGCGCCAGCAGCATCGGGACAAACACAGATACGCAGTATTTT.

This clonotype was recorded a few times. V is TRBV6-1 and J is TRBJ1-2; 8 bases are a match to TRBD1. Germline lookup yields CDR1 MNHNS and CDR2 SASEGT. The CDR3 spans 15 residues. The ends lost 6 bases at V and 7 bases at J; junction bases unmatched: 13. The CDR3 bases are TGTGCCAGCAGGCCCAAGGCAGGGGGCTTTGGTGGCTACACCTTC. It yields the protein CASRPKAGGFGGYTF.

This clonotype was seen more than once but under ten times. V and J are TRBV18 and TRBJ2-1; D gene ambiguous. Germline CDR1 KGHSH, CDR2 LQKENI. The CDR3 extends over 13 amino acids. Trimming stripped 0 bases from V and 6 bases from J, with 6 bases between. The CDR3: CASSPPPSNEQFF. In DNA form, the CDR3 reads TGTGCCAGCTCACCACCCCCTAGCAATGAGCAGTTCTTC.

This clonotype was observed a few times. The chain has TRBV27 and TRBJ2-1, with TRBD2 matching 11 bases. With V trimmed by 0 bases and J by 4 bases, 11 bases remained unmatched. The CDR3 contains 19 residues. Germline CDR1 MNHEY, CDR2 SMNVEV (reference sequence). The CDR3 DNA is TGTGCCAGCAGTTTATCCCCGAGTTCTAGCGGGGGGCCTTACAATGAGCAGTTCTTC. Residues: CASSLSPSSSGGPYNEQFF.

This clonotype was found a few times. This chain connects TRBV12-5 to TRBJ2-3; 11 positions agree with TRBD2. Germline CDR1 is LGHNT and CDR2 is FRNRAP. J was trimmed by 4 bases and V by 8 bases; bases with no gene match: 17. There are 18 residues in the CDR3. For the CDR3, the DNA is TGTGCTAGTTCTAACGAGGGACTAGCGGACGATCAGGCAGATACGCAGTATTTT. Encoded protein: CASSNEGLADDQADTQYF.

V and J are TRBV6-2 or TRBV6-3 and TRBJ2-7, with 7 bases identical to TRBD2. V lost 0 bases to trimming and J lost 3 bases; unmatched junction nucleotides: 11. This CDR3 spans 17 amino acids. Germline assignment: CDR1 MNHEY and CDR2 SVGEGT. The CDR3 region has the DNA TGTGCCAGCAGTTACTCGAGGGAGGGCAGCCCCTACTACGAGCAGTACTTC. Translating gives CASSYSREGSPYYEQYF.

This clonotype was detected ten times or more. V is TRBV20-1 and J is TRBJ2-5; TRBD2 agrees at 9 bases. Germline V gene sequence: CDR1 DFQATT, CDR2 SNEGSKA (reference sequence). CDR3 length equals 13 residues. The trim removed 5 bases at V and 4 bases at J, leaving 5 bases unmatched. The CDR3 spells CSASGTSLETQYF. For the CDR3, the DNA is TGCAGTGCTTCCGGGACTAGCTTAGAGACCCAGTACTTC.

V usage is TRBV28 and J usage is TRBJ2-3; 9 nucleotides match TRBD2. The trim removed 4 bases at V and 0 bases at J, leaving 8 bases unmatched. The CDR3 extends over 17 amino acids. The germline CDR1 and CDR2 sequences are MDHEN and SYDVKM. Here the CDR3 reads CASSSPRTSDSTDTQYF. The CDR3 DNA reads as TGTGCCAGCAGTTCACCTAGGACTAGCGACAGCACAGATACGCAGTATTTT.

In its sample, this clonotype was seen many times. The gene calls are TRBV25-1 and TRBJ2-2; TRBD2 aligns across 7 bases. CDR3 length equals 19 residues. Germline V gives CDR1 MGHDK, CDR2 SYGVNS. J was trimmed by 0 bases and V by 3 bases; bases with no gene match: 13. The CDR3 here is CASSEISGGEGPNTGELFF. The CDR3 region has the DNA TGTGCCAGCAGTGAGATATCCGGTGGGGAGGGCCCGAACACCGGGGAGCTGTTTTTT.

This rearrangement joins TRBV2 to TRBJ2-7; tentatively, D is TRBD1 or TRBD2 (5 bases each). The CDR3 sequence is 13 residues long. V was pared by 5 bases and J by 2 bases, with 10 bases between. Per the germline V gene, CDR1 is SNHLY and CDR2 is FYNNEI. The CDR3 region has the DNA TGTGCCAGCAGTTACGGGACCCCCTACGAGCAGTACTTC. This encodes CASSYGTPYEQYF.